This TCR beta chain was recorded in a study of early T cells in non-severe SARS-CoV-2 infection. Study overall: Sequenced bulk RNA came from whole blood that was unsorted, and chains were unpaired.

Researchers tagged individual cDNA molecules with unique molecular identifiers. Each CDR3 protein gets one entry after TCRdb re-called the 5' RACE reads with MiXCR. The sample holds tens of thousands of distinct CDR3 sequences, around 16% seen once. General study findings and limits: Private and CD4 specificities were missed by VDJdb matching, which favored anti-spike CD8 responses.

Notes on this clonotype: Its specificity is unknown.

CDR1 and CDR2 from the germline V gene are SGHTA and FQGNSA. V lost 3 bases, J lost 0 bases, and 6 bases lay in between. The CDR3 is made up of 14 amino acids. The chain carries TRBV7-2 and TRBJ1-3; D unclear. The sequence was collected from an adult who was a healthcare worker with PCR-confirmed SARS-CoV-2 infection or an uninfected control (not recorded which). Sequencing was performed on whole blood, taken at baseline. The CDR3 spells CASSFYFSGNTIYF. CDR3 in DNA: TGTGCCAGCAGCTTTTATTTCTCTGGAAACACCATATATTTT.